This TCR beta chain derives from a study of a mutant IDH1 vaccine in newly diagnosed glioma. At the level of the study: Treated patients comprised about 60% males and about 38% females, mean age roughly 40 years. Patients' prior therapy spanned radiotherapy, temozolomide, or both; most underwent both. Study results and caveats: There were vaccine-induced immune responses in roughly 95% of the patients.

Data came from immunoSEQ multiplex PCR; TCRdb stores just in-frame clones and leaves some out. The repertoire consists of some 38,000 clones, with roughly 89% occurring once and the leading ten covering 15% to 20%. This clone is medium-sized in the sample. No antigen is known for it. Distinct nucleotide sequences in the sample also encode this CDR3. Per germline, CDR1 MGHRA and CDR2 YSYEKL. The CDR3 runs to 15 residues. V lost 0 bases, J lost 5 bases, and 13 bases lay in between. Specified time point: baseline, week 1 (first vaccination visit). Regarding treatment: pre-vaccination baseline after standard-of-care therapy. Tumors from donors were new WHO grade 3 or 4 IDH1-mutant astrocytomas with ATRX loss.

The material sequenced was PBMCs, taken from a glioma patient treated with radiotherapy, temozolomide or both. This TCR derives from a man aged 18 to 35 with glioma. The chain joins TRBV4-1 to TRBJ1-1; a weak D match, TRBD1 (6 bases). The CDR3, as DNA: TGCGCCAGCAGCCAAGATGGCCAGGGGATGACTGAAGCTTTCTTT. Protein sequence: CASSQDGQGMTEAFF.